The clone carrying this T cell receptor beta chain was detected ten times or more. The sample belongs to a study of patients and donors after allogeneic stem cell transplantation. Trimming removed 5 bases from V and 0 bases from J, with 11 bases in between. The CDR3 has 14 amino acids. Germline-derived CDR1 and CDR2 are SGHRS and YFSETQ. TCRdb re-derived calls from the RT-PCR reads in MiXCR, one entry per CDR3 protein. The sample has some 60,000 distinct CDR3 sequences; 10% to 15% are singletons. Sequencing was carried out using blood, either unsorted or a sorted T cell fraction (not recorded which). The chain has TRBV5-1 and TRBJ1-1; D is possibly TRBD1 (6 bases). This TCR came from a human donor who was either an allogeneic HSCT recipient or a stem cell or donor lymphocyte infusion donor (not recorded which). It is not recorded whose cells these are; they may come from a transplant donor. This CDR3 reads CASRTGSMNTEAFF. The CDR3 DNA reads as TGCGCCAGCAGAACAGGGTCTATGAACACTGAAGCTTTCTTT.